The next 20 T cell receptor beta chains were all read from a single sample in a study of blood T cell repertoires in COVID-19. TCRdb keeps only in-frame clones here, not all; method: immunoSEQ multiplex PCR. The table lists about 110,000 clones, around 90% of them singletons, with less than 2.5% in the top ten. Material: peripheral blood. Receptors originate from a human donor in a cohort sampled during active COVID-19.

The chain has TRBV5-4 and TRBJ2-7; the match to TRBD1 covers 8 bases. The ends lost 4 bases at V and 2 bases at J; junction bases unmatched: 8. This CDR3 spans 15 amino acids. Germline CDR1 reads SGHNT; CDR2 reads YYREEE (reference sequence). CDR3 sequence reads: CASSHGQGGTYEQYF. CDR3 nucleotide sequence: TGTGCCAGCAGCCACGGACAGGGAGGTACCTACGAGCAGTACTTC.

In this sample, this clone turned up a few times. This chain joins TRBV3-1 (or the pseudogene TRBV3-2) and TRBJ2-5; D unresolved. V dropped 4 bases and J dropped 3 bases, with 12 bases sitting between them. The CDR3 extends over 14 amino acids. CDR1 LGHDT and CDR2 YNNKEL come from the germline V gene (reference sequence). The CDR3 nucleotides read TGTGCCAGCAGCCGTCGCAGCGCCGAAGAGACCCAGTACTTC. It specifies CASSRRSAEETQYF.

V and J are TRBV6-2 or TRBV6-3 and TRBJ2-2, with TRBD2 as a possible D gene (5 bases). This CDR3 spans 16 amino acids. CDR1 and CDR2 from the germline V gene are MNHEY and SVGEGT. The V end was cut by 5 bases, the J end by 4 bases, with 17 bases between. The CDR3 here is CASSPIDITSTGELFF. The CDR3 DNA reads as TGTGCCAGCAGTCCCATCGACATTACTAGCACCGGGGAGCTGTTTTTT.

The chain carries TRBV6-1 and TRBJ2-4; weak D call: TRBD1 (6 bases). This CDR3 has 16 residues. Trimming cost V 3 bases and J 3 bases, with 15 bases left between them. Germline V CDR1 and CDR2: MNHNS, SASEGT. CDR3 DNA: TGTGCCAGCAGTGACGTCTTTGTAGGGGGCAAAAACATTCAGTACTTC. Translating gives CASSDVFVGGKNIQYF.

The chain's CDR3 is CASSFPLLSYEQYF. The CDR3 DNA reads as TGTGCCAGCAGCTTCCCCCTCCTGAGTTACGAGCAGTACTTC. This rearrangement joins TRBV5-8 to TRBJ2-7, with D uncertain. V was trimmed by 2 bases and J by 4 bases, leaving 13 bases between them. Germline CDR1 SGHTS, CDR2 YDEGEE. The CDR3 has 14 amino acids.

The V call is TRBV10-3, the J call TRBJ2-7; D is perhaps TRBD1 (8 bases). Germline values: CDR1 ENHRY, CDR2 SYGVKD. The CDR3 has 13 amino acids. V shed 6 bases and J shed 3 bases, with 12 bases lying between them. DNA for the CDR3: TGTGCCATCAGAACAGGGGGGGACTACGAGCAGTACTTC. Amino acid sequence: CAIRTGGDYEQYF.

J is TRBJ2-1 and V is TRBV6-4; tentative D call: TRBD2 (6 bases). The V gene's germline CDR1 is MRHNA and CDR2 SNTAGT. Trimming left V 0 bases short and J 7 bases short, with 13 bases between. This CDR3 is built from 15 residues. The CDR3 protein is CASSDSGRRGNEQFF. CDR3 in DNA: TGTGCCAGCAGTGACTCGGGCCGGAGGGGTAATGAGCAGTTCTTC.

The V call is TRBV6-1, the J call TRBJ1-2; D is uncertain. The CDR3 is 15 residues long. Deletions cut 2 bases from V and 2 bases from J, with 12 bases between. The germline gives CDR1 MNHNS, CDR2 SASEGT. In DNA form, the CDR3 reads TGTGCCAGCAGTGAATCTGTGACGGGGAACTATGGCTACACCTTC. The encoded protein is CASSESVTGNYGYTF.

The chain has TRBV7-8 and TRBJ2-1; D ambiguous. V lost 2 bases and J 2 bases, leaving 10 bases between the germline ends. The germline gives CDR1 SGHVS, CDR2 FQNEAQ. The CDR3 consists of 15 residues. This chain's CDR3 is CASSLSPEPYNEQFF. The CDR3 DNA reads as TGTGCCAGCAGCTTAAGCCCTGAGCCCTACAATGAGCAGTTCTTC. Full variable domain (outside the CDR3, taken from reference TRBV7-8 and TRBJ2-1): GAGVSQSPRYKVAKRGQDVALRCDPISGHVSLFWYQQALGQGPEFLTYFQNEAQLDKSGLPSDRFFAERPEGSVSTLKIQRTQQEDSAVYLCASSLSPEPYNEQFFGPGTRLTVL.

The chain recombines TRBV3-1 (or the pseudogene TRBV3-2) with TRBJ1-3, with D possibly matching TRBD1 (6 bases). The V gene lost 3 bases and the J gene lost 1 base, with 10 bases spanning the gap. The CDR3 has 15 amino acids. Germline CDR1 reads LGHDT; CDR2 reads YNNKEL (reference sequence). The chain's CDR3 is CASSHMDSSGNTIYF. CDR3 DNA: TGTGCCAGCAGCCATATGGACAGTTCTGGAAACACCATATATTTT.

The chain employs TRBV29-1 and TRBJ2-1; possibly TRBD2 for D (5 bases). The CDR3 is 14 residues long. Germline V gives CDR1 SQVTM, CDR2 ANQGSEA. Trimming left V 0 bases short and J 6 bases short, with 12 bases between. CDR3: CSVEDTGGSNEQFF. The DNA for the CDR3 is TGCAGCGTTGAAGATACGGGCGGGTCCAATGAGCAGTTCTTC.

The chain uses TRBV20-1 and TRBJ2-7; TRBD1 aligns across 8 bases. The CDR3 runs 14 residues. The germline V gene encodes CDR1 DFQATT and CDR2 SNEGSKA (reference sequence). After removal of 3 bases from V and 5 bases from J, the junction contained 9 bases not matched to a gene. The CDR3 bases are TGCAGTGCTAGTAGGACAGGGACTTTCGACGAGCAGTACTTC. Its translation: CSASRTGTFDEQYF.

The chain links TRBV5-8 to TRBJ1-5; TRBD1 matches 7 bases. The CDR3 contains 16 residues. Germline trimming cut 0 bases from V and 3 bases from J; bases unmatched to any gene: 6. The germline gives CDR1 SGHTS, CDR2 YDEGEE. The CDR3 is CASSLGTGSNNQPQHF. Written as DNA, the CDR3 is TGTGCCAGCAGCTTGGGGACAGGCTCTAACAATCAGCCCCAGCATTTT. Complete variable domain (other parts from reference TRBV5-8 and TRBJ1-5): EAGVTQSPTHLIKTRGQQATLRCSPISGHTSVYWYQQALGLGLQFLLWYDEGEERNRGNFPPRFSGRQFPNYSSELNVNALELEDSALYLCASSLGTGSNNQPQHFGDGTRLSIL.

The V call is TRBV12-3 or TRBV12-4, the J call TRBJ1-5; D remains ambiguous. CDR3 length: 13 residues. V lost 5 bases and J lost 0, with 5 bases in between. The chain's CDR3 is CASSQYSNQPQHF. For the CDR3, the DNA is TGTGCCAGCAGTCAGTATAGCAATCAGCCCCAGCATTTT.

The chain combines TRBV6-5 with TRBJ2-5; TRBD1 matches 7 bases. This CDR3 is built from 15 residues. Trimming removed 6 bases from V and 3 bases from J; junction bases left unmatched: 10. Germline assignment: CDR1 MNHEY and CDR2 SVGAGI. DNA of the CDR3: TGTGCCAGCAGCCAAATACGACAGGGCGAAGAGACCCAGTACTTC. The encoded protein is CASSQIRQGEETQYF.

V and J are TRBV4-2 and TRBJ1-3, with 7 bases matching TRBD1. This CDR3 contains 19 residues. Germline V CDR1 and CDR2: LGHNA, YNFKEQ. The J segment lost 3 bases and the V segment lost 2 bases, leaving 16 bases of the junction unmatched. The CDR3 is CASSQRQGDMRADGNTIYF. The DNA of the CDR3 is TGTGCCAGCAGCCAAAGGCAGGGGGATATGCGGGCTGATGGAAACACCATATATTTT.

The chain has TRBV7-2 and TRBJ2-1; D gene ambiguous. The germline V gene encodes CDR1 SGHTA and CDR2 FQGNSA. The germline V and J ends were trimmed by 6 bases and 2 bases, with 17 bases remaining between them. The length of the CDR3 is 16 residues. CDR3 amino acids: CASSPIYGQAYNEQFF. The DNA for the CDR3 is TGTGCCAGCAGTCCCATCTACGGCCAGGCCTACAATGAGCAGTTCTTC.

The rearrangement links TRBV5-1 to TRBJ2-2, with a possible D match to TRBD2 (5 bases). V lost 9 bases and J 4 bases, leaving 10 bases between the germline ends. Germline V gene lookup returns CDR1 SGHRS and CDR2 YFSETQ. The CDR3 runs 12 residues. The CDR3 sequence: CATRGSTGELFF. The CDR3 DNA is TGCGCCACCCGGGGAAGCACCGGGGAGCTGTTTTTT. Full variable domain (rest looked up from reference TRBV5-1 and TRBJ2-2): KAGVTQTPRYLIKTRGQQVTLSCSPISGHRSVSWYQQTPGQGLQFLFEYFSETQRNKGNFPGRFSGRQFSNSRSEMNVSTLELGDSALYLCATRGSTGELFFGEGSRLTVL.

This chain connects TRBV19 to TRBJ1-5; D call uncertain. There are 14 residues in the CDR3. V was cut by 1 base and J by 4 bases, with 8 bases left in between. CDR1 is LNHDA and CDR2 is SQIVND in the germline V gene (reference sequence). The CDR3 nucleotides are TGTGCCAGTAGTATAGGTCTTCTGAATCAGCCCCAGCATTTT. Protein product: CASSIGLLNQPQHF.

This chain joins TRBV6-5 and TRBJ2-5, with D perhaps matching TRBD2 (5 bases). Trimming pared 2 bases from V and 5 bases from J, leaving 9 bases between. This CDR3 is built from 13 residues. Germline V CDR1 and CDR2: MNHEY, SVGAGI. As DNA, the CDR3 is TGTGCCAGCAGTTACCCGGGGTTGGAGACCCAGTACTTC. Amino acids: CASSYPGLETQYF.